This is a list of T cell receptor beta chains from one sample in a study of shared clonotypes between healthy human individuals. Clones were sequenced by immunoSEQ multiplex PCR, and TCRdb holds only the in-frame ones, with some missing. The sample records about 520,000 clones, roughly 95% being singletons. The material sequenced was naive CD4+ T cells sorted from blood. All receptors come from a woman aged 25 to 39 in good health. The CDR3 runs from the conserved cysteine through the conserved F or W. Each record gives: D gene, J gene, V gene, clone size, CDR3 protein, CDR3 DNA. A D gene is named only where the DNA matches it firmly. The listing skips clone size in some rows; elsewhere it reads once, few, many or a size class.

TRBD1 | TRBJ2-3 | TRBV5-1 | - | CATNAEGQTTDTQYF | TGCGCCACCAATGCCGAGGGACAGACCACAGATACGCAGTATTTT
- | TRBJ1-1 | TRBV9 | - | CASSVASTEAFF | TGTGCCAGCAGCGTAGCCAGCACTGAAGCTTTCTTT
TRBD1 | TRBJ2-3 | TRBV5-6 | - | CASSFRGIPRRQYF | TGTGCCAGCAGCTTCAGGGGGATTCCAAGGCGCCAGTATTTT
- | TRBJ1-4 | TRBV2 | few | CASSEVWADQGKLFF | TGTGCCAGCAGTGAAGTCTGGGCTGACCAGGGGAAACTGTTTTTT
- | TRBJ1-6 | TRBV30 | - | CAWSVRSDSPLHF | TGTGCCTGGAGTGTACGGTCCGATTCACCCCTCCACTTT
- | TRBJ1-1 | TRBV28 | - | CASRVGGYTEAFF | TGTGCCAGCAGGGTGGGGGGGTACACTGAAGCTTTCTTT
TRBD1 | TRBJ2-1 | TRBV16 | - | CASSQGQGDNEQFF | TGTGCCAGCAGCCAAGGACAGGGGGACAATGAGCAGTTCTTC
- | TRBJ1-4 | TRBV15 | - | CATSRVGERGEKLFF | TGTGCCACCAGCAGAGTAGGGGAGAGGGGGGAAAAACTGTTTTTT
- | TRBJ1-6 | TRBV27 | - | CASGRGESPLHF | TGTGCCAGCGGACGGGGGGAGTCACCCCTCCACTTT
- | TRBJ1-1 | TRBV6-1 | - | CASNEAGGGTEAFF | TGTGCCAGCAATGAAGCTGGGGGGGGCACTGAAGCTTTCTTT
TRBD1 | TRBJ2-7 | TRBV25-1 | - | CASSEPTGFYEQYF | TGTGCCAGCAGTGAACCGACAGGGTTCTACGAGCAGTACTTC
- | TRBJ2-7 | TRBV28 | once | CASSLYGTGTSYEQYF | TGTGCCAGCAGTTTATACGGAACGGGGACCTCCTACGAGCAGTACTTC
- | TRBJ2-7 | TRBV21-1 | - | CASSKRHREIYEQYF | TGTGCCAGCAGCAAACGTCACAGGGAAATTTACGAGCAGTACTTC
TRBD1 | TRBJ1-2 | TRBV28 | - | CASTPPDRDGGYTF | TGTGCCAGCACCCCCCCGGACAGGGATGGTGGCTACACCTTC
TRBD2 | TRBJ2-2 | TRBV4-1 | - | CASSSGLARNTGELFF | TGCGCCAGCAGCTCCGGACTAGCGAGGAACACCGGGGAGCTGTTTTTT
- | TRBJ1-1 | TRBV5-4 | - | CASSPKASTKSEAFF | TGTGCCAGCAGCCCAAAAGCCTCCACGAAGTCTGAAGCTTTCTTT
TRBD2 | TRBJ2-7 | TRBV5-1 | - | CASSSGGSYEQYF | TGCGCCAGCAGCTCGGGAGGGAGCTACGAGCAGTACTTC
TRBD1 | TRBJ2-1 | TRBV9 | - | CASSRRTGLGSYNEQFF | TGTGCCAGCAGCCGCAGGACAGGCCTGGGGTCCTACAATGAGCAGTTCTTC
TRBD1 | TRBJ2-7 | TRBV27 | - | CASRKQTGVGYEQYF | TGTGCCAGCAGAAAACAGACAGGGGTCGGCTACGAGCAGTACTTC
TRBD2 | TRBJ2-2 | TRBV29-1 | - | CSVEDRSGGPRELFF | TGCAGCGTTGAAGATCGGTCGGGAGGGCCCCGGGAGCTGTTTTTT
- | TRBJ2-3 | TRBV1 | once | CTSRHRVATDTQYF | TGCACCAGCAGGCACAGGGTCGCCACAGATACGCAGTATTTT
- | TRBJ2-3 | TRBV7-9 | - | CASSLDSGADTQYF | TGTGCCAGCAGCTTAGATTCGGGAGCCGATACGCAGTATTTT
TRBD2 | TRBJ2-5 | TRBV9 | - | CASSRTSGQETQYF | TGTGCCAGCAGCCGGACTAGCGGACAAGAGACCCAGTACTTC
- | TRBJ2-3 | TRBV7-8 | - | CASSLTGRADTQYF | TGTGCCAGCAGCTTAACTGGGCGGGCAGATACGCAGTATTTT
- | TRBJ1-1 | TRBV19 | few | CASRTGMYTEAFF | TGTGCCAGTAGAACAGGGATGTACACTGAAGCTTTCTTT
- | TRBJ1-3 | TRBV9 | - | CASSVGQVNSGNTIYF | TGTGCCAGCAGCGTAGGACAGGTAAACTCTGGAAACACCATATATTTT
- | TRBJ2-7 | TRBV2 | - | CASSERSGGWYEQYF | TGTGCCAGCAGTGAAAGGTCCGGGGGTTGGTACGAGCAGTACTTC
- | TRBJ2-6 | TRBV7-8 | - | CASSLLASGANVLTF | TGTGCCAGCAGCTTACTGGCCTCTGGGGCCAACGTCCTGACTTTC
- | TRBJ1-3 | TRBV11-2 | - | CASSSSHPAGNTIYF | TGTGCCAGCAGCTCCTCGCATCCCGCGGGAAACACCATATATTTT
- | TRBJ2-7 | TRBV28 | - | CASRRPGVHEQYF | TGTGCCAGCAGAAGACCGGGAGTCCACGAGCAGTACTTC
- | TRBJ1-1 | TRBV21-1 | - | CASRPLAAAEAFF | TGTGCCAGCAGACCTCTTGCGGCCGCTGAAGCTTTCTTT
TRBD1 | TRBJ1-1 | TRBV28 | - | CASRPRGQGNTEAFF | TGTGCCAGCAGGCCCCGAGGACAGGGGAACACTGAAGCTTTCTTT
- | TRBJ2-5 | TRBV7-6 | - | CASSPTGGETQYF | TGTGCCAGCAGCCCCACCGGGGGAGAGACCCAGTACTTC